The next 28 T cell receptor beta chains were all read from a single sample in a study of Ad26.COV2.S vaccination and SARS-CoV-2 variants (dated by TCRdb to about 2021). Libraries were built with the immunoSEQ multiplex PCR assay. Held by TCRdb, this immuneACCESS table contains in-frame sequences only and omits some clones. Under half of the omission traces to an unresolved V gene where checked; the cause of the rest is unknown. This sample is represented by approximately 340,000 clones; 70% to 90% of them were singletons. The ten largest clones add up to roughly 3.3% of the sample. Taken with the paper, the label for treatment or condition translates to: around 19 received Ad26.COV2.S at low or high dose, single or two shots; about 5 received placebo; per-sample allocation not given. Repertoires of vaccine and placebo recipients were sequenced from samples collected on day 63 after the first injection.

Sequencing used peripheral blood, obtained in a trial of Ad26.COV2.S vaccine versus placebo. Receptors were obtained from a person aged 18-60 years who received the Ad26.COV2.S COVID-19 vaccine or a placebo.

This clone has only a few counts. The rearrangement links TRBV19 to TRBJ2-7; D call uncertain. V was clipped by 2 bases and J by 3 bases, with 14 bases between them. The CDR3 has 15 residues. Germline V gives CDR1 LNHDA, CDR2 SQIVND (reference sequence). The CDR3 region has the DNA TGTGCCAGTAGTATAATGGCACTTTCAGGCTACGAGCAGTACTTC. This encodes CASSIMALSGYEQYF. The full variable domain, with the rest looked up from reference TRBV19 and TRBJ2-7, is DGGITQSPKYLFRKEGQNVTLSCEQNLNHDAMYWYRQDPGQGLRLIYYSQIVNDFQKGDIAEGYSVSREKKESFPLTVTSAQKNPTAFYLCASSIMALSGYEQYFGPGTRLTVT.

This rearrangement joins TRBV4-3 to TRBJ2-1; 7 bases match TRBD2. Germline CDR1 is LGHNA and CDR2 is YSLEER. V was pared by 2 bases and J by 4 bases, with 8 bases of the junction left unmatched. CDR3 length: 16 residues. CDR3 residues: CASSQISGARYNEQFF. The CDR3 DNA sequence: TGCGCCAGCAGCCAAATAAGCGGGGCAAGGTACAATGAGCAGTTCTTC.

This rearrangement joins TRBV3-1 (or the pseudogene TRBV3-2) to TRBJ2-4, with D possibly matching TRBD2 (6 bases). V was shortened by 6 bases and J by 7 bases, with 13 bases between the two germline ends. Germline V CDR1 and CDR2: LGHDT, YNNKEL (reference sequence). The CDR3 extends over 13 amino acids. CDR3 in amino acids: CASSPRERNIQYF. CDR3 DNA: TGTGCCAGCAGTCCACGGGAGCGGAACATTCAGTACTTC.

The J gene is TRBJ2-1, the V gene TRBV11-2; a weak D match, TRBD1 (5 bases). The germline CDR1 and CDR2 sequences are SGHAT and FQNNGV. The CDR3 is made up of 15 amino acids. V lost 6 bases to trimming and J lost 0 bases, with 12 bases between them. DNA for the CDR3: TGTGCCAGCAGGGGGCTTCAGGGCTCCTACAATGAGCAGTTCTTC. This sequence encodes CASRGLQGSYNEQFF. The full variable domain, with the rest looked up from reference TRBV11-2 and TRBJ2-1, is EAGVAQSPRYKIIEKRQSVAFWCNPISGHATLYWYQQILGQGPKLLIQFQNNGVVDDSQLPKDRFSAERLKGVDSTLKIQPAKLEDSAVYLCASRGLQGSYNEQFFGPGTRLTVL.

The chain recombines TRBV19 with TRBJ1-5, with a weak D call TRBD1 (6 bases). The CDR3 runs to 15 residues. Trimming shortened V by 10 bases and J by 0 bases, and 16 bases separated the two germline ends. The germline gives CDR1 LNHDA, CDR2 SQIVND (reference sequence). CDR3 in DNA: TGTGCCACGGCAGAGGGGGGGTATAGCAATCAGCCCCAGCATTTT. It translates to CATAEGGYSNQPQHF.

The rearrangement links TRBV30 to TRBJ2-7; D unresolved. Looked up from germline, CDR1 is GTSNPN and CDR2 is SVGIG (reference sequence). Trimming removed 0 bases at V and 5 bases at J, with 11 bases between. This CDR3 is built from 13 residues. Here the CDR3 reads CAWSVTGSHEQYF. The CDR3 DNA reads TGTGCCTGGAGTGTTACTGGTAGCCACGAGCAGTACTTC.

The chain couples TRBV15 to TRBJ1-1; no clear D gene. Trimming left V 5 bases short and J 7 bases short, with 8 bases between. Germline values: CDR1 LNHNV, CDR2 YYDKDF (reference sequence). The CDR3 consists of 11 residues. As DNA, the CDR3 is TGTGCCACCAGCCTGGGAAGTGAAGCTTTCTTT. Protein: CATSLGSEAFF.

Notes on this clone: The sample holds other DNA sequences that translate to the same CDR3. V usage is TRBV7-8 and J usage is TRBJ2-1; no firm D call. CDR1 and CDR2 from the germline V gene are SGHVS and FQNEAQ. The CDR3 has 13 residues. Trimming cost V 1 base and J 4 bases, with 5 bases left between them. The CDR3 nucleotides are TGTGCCAGCAGCTTAGACTCATACAATGAGCAGTTCTTC. It translates to CASSLDSYNEQFF. Filled out from reference TRBV7-8 and TRBJ2-1, the complete variable domain reads GAGVSQSPRYKVAKRGQDVALRCDPISGHVSLFWYQQALGQGPEFLTYFQNEAQLDKSGLPSDRFFAERPEGSVSTLKIQRTQQEDSAVYLCASSLDSYNEQFFGPGTRLTVL.

The chain joins TRBV5-4 to TRBJ2-1; D ambiguous. Germline CDR1 is SGHNT and CDR2 is YYREEE (reference sequence). The CDR3 is made up of 15 amino acids. V lost 0 bases and J 0 bases, leaving 7 bases between the germline ends. The CDR3 DNA reads as TGTGCCAGCAGCTTGGGTCAGAGCTCCTACAATGAGCAGTTCTTC. This gives the protein CASSLGQSSYNEQFF.

Concerning this clone itself: The junction departs from the called germline gene at one end, perhaps through a read error. This sequence joins TRBV3-1 (or the pseudogene TRBV3-2) and TRBJ2-7, with D possibly TRBD2 on 5 matching bases. Germline V gene lookup returns CDR1 LGHDT and CDR2 YNNKEL (reference sequence). The CDR3 contains 13 residues. The CDR3 nucleotides read TGTGCCAGCAGCTTCATCCAGCGGAAGGTAGGGCTTTTC. Protein product: CASSFIQRKVGLF.

The chain uses TRBV5-1 and TRBJ2-5, with 8 bases that match TRBD1. The trim removed 3 bases at V and 5 bases at J, leaving 6 bases unmatched. This CDR3 contains 14 residues. Germline CDR1 reads SGHRS; CDR2 reads YFSETQ. The CDR3 nucleotides read TGCGCCAGCAGCTCCCCGGACAGGGTCGAGACCCAGTACTTC. This codes for CASSSPDRVETQYF.

This clone was recorded a few times. The chain links TRBV6-5 to TRBJ2-7; TRBD1 or TRBD2 may be the D gene (5 bases each). With 6 bases removed from V and 7 bases from J, the gap between germline ends came to 19 bases. Germline V gene sequence: CDR1 MNHEY, CDR2 SVGAGI. The CDR3 runs 14 residues. The CDR3 bases are TGTGCCAGCAGGATGGGACCGGCGTATGGTGAGCAGTACTTC. It yields the protein CASRMGPAYGEQYF.

V gene TRBV10-1 combines with J gene TRBJ2-3; possibly TRBD2 for D (5 bases). CDR3 length: 16 amino acids. In germline, CDR1 is WNHNN, CDR2 SYGVQD (reference sequence). V lost 3 bases, J lost 6 bases, and 19 bases lay in between. The CDR3 spells CASSDNGMSEMDTQYF. CDR3 sequence (DNA): TGCGCCAGCAGTGACAACGGGATGTCGGAGATGGATACGCAGTATTTT.

V and J are TRBV27 and TRBJ2-7; D possibly uses TRBD1 or TRBD2 (6 bases each). This CDR3 is built from 14 residues. CDR1 and CDR2 (germline): MNHEY, SMNVEV (reference sequence). V lost 7 bases, J lost 7 bases, and 20 bases lay in between. The chain's CDR3 is CASNGGPPLREQYF. The DNA of the CDR3 is TGTGCCAGCAATGGGGGGCCGCCCTTACGAGAGCAGTACTTC.

The V call is TRBV7-2, the J call TRBJ2-7, with a tentative D call TRBD2 (5 bases). Germline CDR1 and CDR2: SGHTA and FQGNSA. The CDR3 has 13 amino acids. V was clipped by 0 bases and J by 7 bases, with 10 bases between them. The CDR3 DNA reads TGTGCCAGCAGCTTAGCTCCGGGGTGGGAGCAGTACTTC. Protein sequence: CASSLAPGWEQYF.

In the case of this clone: The same CDR3 arises from other DNA sequences in this sample as well. The J gene is TRBJ2-1, the V gene TRBV27; possible D gene TRBD2, 5 bases. V lost 0 bases and J 5 bases, leaving 5 bases between the germline ends. This CDR3 spans 13 amino acids. In germline, CDR1 is MNHEY, CDR2 SMNVEV (reference sequence). In nucleotides, the CDR3 is TGTGCCAGCAGTTTATCGAGGGACAATGAGCAGTTCTTC. Protein: CASSLSRDNEQFF.

This clone was detected a few times. The V gene is TRBV7-2, the J gene TRBJ1-1, with D uncertain. V lost 0 bases and J lost 1, with 3 bases in between. This CDR3 is 13 amino acids long. CDR1 and CDR2 from the germline V gene are SGHTA and FQGNSA. The CDR3 coding sequence is TGTGCCAGCAGCTTAGCAGAGAACACTGAAGCTTTCTTT. Translation gives CASSLAENTEAFF.

The chain has TRBV6-2 or TRBV6-3 and TRBJ2-7; no definite D call. The germline gives CDR1 MNHEY, CDR2 SVGEGT. The ends were cut back, 6 bases at V and 2 bases at J, with 14 bases in the middle. The CDR3 consists of 14 residues. This chain's CDR3 is CASSRTDFPYEQYF. In DNA form, the CDR3 reads TGTGCCAGCAGCCGCACAGACTTCCCCTACGAGCAGTACTTC.

This chain links TRBV5-6 with TRBJ2-1; D is uncertain. Germline CDR1 reads SGHDT; CDR2 reads YYEEEE. V gave up 0 bases and J gave up 8 bases, with 9 bases separating them. This CDR3 is built from 13 residues. DNA of the CDR3: TGTGCCAGCAGCTTGGGATCTAAGGATGAGCAGTTCTTC. Its translation is CASSLGSKDEQFF.

Here the CDR3 reads CASSPSGGGANEQFF. CDR3 coding DNA: TGTGCCAGCAGCCCAAGCGGGGGGGGAGCCAATGAGCAGTTCTTC. The chain couples TRBV2 to TRBJ2-1; 10 bases line up with TRBD2. The V gene end was trimmed by 6 bases and the J gene end by 6 bases; junction bases not matched to a gene: 8. The germline V gene encodes CDR1 SNHLY and CDR2 FYNNEI. The CDR3 spans 15 residues.

V usage is TRBV27 and J usage is TRBJ1-5, with 7 bases identical to TRBD1. With 5 bases clipped from V and 5 bases from J, the junction kept 6 bases outside the gene matches. This CDR3 contains 14 residues. Germline V gives CDR1 MNHEY, CDR2 SMNVEV (reference sequence). In DNA, the CDR3 is TGTGCCAGCAGTCTGACAGGGATGGATCAGCCCCAGCATTTT. Protein product: CASSLTGMDQPQHF.

The V call is TRBV11-2, the J call TRBJ2-3; the D gene is possibly TRBD1 (5 bases). The V gene's germline CDR1 is SGHAT and CDR2 FQNNGV. The CDR3 spans 13 residues. V lost 6 bases and J lost 5, with 12 bases in between. The CDR3, as DNA: TGTGCCAGCAGGACCAGGGAACAAGATACGCAGTATTTT. Residues: CASRTREQDTQYF.

The gene calls are TRBV28 and TRBJ1-5, with D tentatively TRBD1 (5 bases). V lost 6 bases, J lost 5 bases, and 17 bases lay in between. The CDR3 contains 15 residues. Germline V gives CDR1 MDHEN, CDR2 SYDVKM. CDR3 in amino acids: CASRGPALGDQPQHF. CDR3 nucleotide sequence: TGTGCCAGCAGGGGACCGGCTTTGGGGGATCAGCCCCAGCATTTT.

This chain links TRBV6-5 with TRBJ1-5; TRBD1 is a possible D gene (5 bases). Between the trimmed V and J ends, which lost 6 bases and 0 bases, there was a span of 12 bases. The CDR3 runs to 15 residues. In germline, CDR1 is MNHEY, CDR2 SVGAGI. The CDR3 protein is CASRAGSYSNQPQHF. Here the CDR3 DNA reads TGTGCCAGCAGAGCAGGGAGCTATAGCAATCAGCCCCAGCATTTT.

The rearrangement uses TRBV3-1 (or the pseudogene TRBV3-2) and TRBJ1-6; no definite D call. CDR3 length equals 16 residues. Trimming shortened V by 1 base and J by 5 bases, and 12 bases separated the two germline ends. Germline lookup yields CDR1 LGHDT and CDR2 YNNKEL (reference sequence). CDR3 sequence reads: CASSQVRMVDNSPLHF. Written as DNA, the CDR3 is TGTGCCAGCAGCCAAGTTCGGATGGTTGATAATTCACCCCTCCACTTT.

V is TRBV4-3 and J is TRBJ2-2, with D possibly matching TRBD1 (5 bases). With 0 bases removed from V and 7 bases from J, the gap between germline ends came to 9 bases. Germline V gene data show CDR1 as LGHNA and CDR2 as YSLEER. The CDR3 totals 14 residues. As DNA, the CDR3 is TGCGCCAGCAGCCAAGATCAGGGAAGCGGGGAGCTGTTTTTT. Translating gives CASSQDQGSGELFF.

The chain couples TRBV19 to TRBJ2-2; D is uncertain. There are 12 residues in the CDR3. Germline V gene sequence: CDR1 LNHDA, CDR2 SQIVND (reference sequence). Between the trimmed V and J ends, which lost 6 bases and 7 bases, there was a span of 9 bases. In DNA, the CDR3 is TGTGCCAGTAGGAACCGGCACGGGGAGCTGTTTTTT. Residues: CASRNRHGELFF.

This clone was recorded only once. The rearrangement links TRBV5-1 to TRBJ2-3, with a possible D match to TRBD2 (6 bases). V lost 7 bases and J 3 bases, leaving 15 bases between the germline ends. The V gene's germline CDR1 is SGHRS and CDR2 YFSETQ. CDR3 length equals 14 residues. CDR3: CASRWAGNTDTQYF. CDR3 DNA: TGCGCCAGCCGGTGGGCGGGGAATACAGATACGCAGTATTTT.